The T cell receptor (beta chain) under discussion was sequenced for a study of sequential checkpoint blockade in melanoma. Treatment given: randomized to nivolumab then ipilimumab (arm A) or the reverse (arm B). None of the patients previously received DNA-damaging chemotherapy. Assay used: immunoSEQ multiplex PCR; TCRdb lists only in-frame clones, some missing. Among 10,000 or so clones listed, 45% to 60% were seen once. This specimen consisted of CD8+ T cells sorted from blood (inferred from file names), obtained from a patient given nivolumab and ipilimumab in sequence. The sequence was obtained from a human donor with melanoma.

The CDR3 spells CATSKTSGGAETQYF. In DNA form, the CDR3 reads TGTGCCACCAGCAAAACTAGCGGGGGGGCCGAGACCCAGTACTTC. This chain uses TRBV15 with TRBJ2-5; TRBD2 aligns across 13 bases. The CDR3 length is 15 residues. Germline assignment: CDR1 LNHNV and CDR2 YYDKDF (reference sequence). The trim removed 4 bases at V and 5 bases at J, leaving 4 bases unmatched.